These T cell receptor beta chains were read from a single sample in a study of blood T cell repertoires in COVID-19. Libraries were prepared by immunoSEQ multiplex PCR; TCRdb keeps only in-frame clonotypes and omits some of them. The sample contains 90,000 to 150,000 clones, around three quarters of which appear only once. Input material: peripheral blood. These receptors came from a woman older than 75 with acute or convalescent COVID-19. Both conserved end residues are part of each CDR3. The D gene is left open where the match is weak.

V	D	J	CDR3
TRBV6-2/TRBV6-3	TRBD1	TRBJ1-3	CASSSPGQASGNTIYF
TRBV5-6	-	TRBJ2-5	CASSLAGQPPKETQYF
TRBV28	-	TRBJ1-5	CASRGGRGNDQPQHF
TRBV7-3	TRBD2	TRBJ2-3	CASSPERGGGTDTQYF
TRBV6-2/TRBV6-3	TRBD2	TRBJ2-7	CASSQRDLREQYF
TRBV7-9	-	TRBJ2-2	CASSLQDGNTGELFF
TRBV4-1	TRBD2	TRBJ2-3	CASSQEASGLSTDTQYF
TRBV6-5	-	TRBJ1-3	CASNSADGNTIYF
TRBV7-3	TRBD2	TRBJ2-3	CASSSGTSGGAREKQDTQYF
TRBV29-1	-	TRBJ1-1	CSVGGQFNTEAFF
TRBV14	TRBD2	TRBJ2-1	CASSQDKWGGENEQFF
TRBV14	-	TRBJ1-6	CASSQYAGRGVGNSPLHF
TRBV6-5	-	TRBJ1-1	CASRSTSGAEAFF
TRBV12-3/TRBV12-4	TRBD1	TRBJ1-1	CASSLADRAAFF
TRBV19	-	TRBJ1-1	CASTSMRRATEAFF
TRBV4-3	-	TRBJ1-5	CASSQVPGHSNQPQHF
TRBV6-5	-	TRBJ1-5	CASTPGQFRNQPQHF
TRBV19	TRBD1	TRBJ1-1	CASTKAQGGRGTEAFF
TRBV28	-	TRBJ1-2	CASTPTGPGDGYTF
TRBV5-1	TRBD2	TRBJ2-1	CASSSLAGGHNEQFF
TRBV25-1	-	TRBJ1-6	CASKSVSPDSPLHF
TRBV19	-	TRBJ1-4	CASSIGRTATNEKLFF
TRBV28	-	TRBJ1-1	CASSLSLPEGTEAFF
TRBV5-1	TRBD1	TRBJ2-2	CASSPSVNRGAGELFF
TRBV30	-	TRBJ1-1	CACGRVSTEAFF
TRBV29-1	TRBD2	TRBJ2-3	CSATPGGDTQYF
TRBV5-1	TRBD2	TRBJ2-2	CASSLGLAGGTGELFF
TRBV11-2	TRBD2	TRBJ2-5	CASSLQGGWETQYF
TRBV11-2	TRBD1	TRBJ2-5	CASSFTGTGATETQYF
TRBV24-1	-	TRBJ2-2	CATSVGGSGRPNTGELFF
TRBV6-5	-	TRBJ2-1	CASRPLPGTEQFF
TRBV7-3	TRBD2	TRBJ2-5	CASSLTGGAVETQYF
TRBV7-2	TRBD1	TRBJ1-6	CASSLRQGKSPLHF
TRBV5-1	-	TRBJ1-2	CASSLKQPYGYTF
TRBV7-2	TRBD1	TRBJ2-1	CASSSGTGGNAQFF
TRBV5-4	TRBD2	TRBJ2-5	CASSLGPPRGGQETQYF
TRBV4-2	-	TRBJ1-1	CASSPGESARRTEAFF
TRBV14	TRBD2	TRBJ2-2	CASSQRASSGRTWLTGELFF
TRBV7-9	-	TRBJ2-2	CASSPGTLANTGELFF
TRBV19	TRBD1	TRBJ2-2	CASRIQGVAWTGELFF
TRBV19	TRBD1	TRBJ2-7	CASSRTGTGAYEQYF
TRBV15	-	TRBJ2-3	CATSRMSTRASDTQYF
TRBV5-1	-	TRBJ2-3	CASSAQPTSTDTQYF
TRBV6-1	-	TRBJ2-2	CATWTVSNTGELFF
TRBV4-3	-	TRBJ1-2	CASSQETDNYGYTF
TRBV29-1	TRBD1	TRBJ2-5	CSVEYQGAETQYF
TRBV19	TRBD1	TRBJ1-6	CASSMTGDNSPLHF
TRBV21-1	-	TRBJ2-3	CASSKKRTSGGTDTQYF
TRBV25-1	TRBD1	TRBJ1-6	CASTGQGGSPLHF
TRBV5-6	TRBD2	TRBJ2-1	CASSSGLARETSSYNEQFF
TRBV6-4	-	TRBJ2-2	CASSERSTGELFF
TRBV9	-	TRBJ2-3	CASSNLGAGTTDTQYF
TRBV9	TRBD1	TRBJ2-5	CASSEGPDRVGETQYF
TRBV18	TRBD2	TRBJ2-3	CASSPSGPGTDTQYF
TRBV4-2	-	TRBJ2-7	CASSQGGTGVYEQYF
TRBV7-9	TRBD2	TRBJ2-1	CASSLALAGAYNEQFF
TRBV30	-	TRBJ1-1	CAWSVDTNTEAFF
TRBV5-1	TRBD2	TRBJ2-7	CASSLGVAGVSYEQYF
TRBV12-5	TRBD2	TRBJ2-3	CASGLMASGTIADTQYF
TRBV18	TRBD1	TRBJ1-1	CASSSGQPANTEAFF